The 13 T cell receptor beta chains presented below share a single source sample, sequenced in a study of blood T cell repertoires in COVID-19. The assay was immunoSEQ multiplex PCR, and TCRdb's table has in-frame clones only and misses some. Counted here are around 160,000 clones, about 89% occurring once; the ten biggest clones make up around 3%. Sequencing input: peripheral blood. These receptors originate from a man between 60 and 70 years old with acute or convalescent COVID-19.

The chain carries TRBV6-5 and TRBJ2-3; 7 nucleotides line up with TRBD2. Germline V gene sequence: CDR1 MNHEY, CDR2 SVGAGI. The CDR3 extends over 15 amino acids. The junction had 9 bases not matched to a gene; V was cut back by 7 bases and J by 2 bases. CDR3 sequence: CASTGKRGYTDTQYF. In nucleotides, the CDR3 is TGTGCCAGCACTGGAAAGCGGGGCTACACAGATACGCAGTATTTT.

The V call is TRBV6-6, the J call TRBJ2-1; no definite D call. V lost 4 bases to trimming and J lost 10 bases, with 14 bases between them. The CDR3 consists of 13 residues. Per germline, CDR1 MNHNY and CDR2 SVGAGI (reference sequence). CDR3 sequence (DNA): TGTGCCAGCAGTTCCGGAGTTAAATCCGAGCAGTTCTTC. Its protein product is CASSSGVKSEQFF.

The CDR3 bases are TGTGCCAGCTCACCCCCTTTGGCCAATGAGCAGTTCTTC. Protein product: CASSPPLANEQFF. The J gene is TRBJ2-1, the V gene TRBV18; D unclear. Germline V CDR1 and CDR2: KGHSH, LQKENI. There are 13 residues in the CDR3. V was shortened by 3 bases and J by 6 bases, with 9 bases between the two germline ends.

This clone showed up just a few times. The chain couples TRBV20-1 to TRBJ2-7, with D maybe TRBD1 (5 bases). Germline V gives CDR1 DFQATT, CDR2 SNEGSKA (reference sequence). This CDR3 comprises 11 residues. V was trimmed by 6 bases and J by 3 bases, leaving 9 bases between them. CDR3 sequence: CSASDNYEQYF. The CDR3 coding sequence is TGCAGTGCCTCGGACAACTACGAGCAGTACTTC.

This rearrangement joins TRBV19 to TRBJ2-6; the D is unclear. This CDR3 has 15 amino acids. Germline values: CDR1 LNHDA, CDR2 SQIVND (reference sequence). Trimming pared 8 bases from V and 0 bases from J, leaving 11 bases between. CDR3 protein: CASCTTPSGANVLTF. The DNA for the CDR3 is TGTGCCAGTTGTACGACTCCCTCTGGGGCCAACGTCCTGACTTTC.

The CDR3 bases are TGTGCCAGCAGCGTAGGAGTAGCGGGGACTCAAGAGACCCAGTACTTC. Its translation is CASSVGVAGTQETQYF. The V call is TRBV9, the J call TRBJ2-5; 8 bases match TRBD2. Germline lookup yields CDR1 SGDLS and CDR2 YYNGEE. V lost 0 bases, J lost 2 bases, and 6 bases stayed unmatched. This CDR3 comprises 16 residues. The full variable domain, completed using reference TRBV9 and TRBJ2-5, is DSGVTQTPKHLITATGQRVTLRCSPRSGDLSVYWYQQSLDQGLQFLIQYYNGEERAKGNILERFSAQQFPDLHSELNLSSLELGDSALYFCASSVGVAGTQETQYFGPGTRLLVL.

The chain carries TRBV19 and TRBJ1-3; D perhaps matches TRBD1 (5 bases). CDR1 LNHDA and CDR2 SQIVND come from the germline V gene (reference sequence). The CDR3 runs to 16 residues. Trimming left V 8 bases short and J 0 bases short, with 17 bases between. The CDR3 reads CASCRGAGGSGNTIYF. The DNA of the CDR3 is TGTGCCAGTTGCCGCGGGGCCGGCGGCTCTGGAAACACCATATATTTT.

The chain employs TRBV7-2 and TRBJ2-7; 8 bases agree with TRBD1. CDR1 is SGHTA and CDR2 is FQGNSA in the germline V gene. V dropped 5 bases and J dropped 4; count of bases not matched to a gene: 7. This CDR3 is built from 14 residues. The CDR3: CASSPGGAGYEQYF. CDR3 DNA sequence: TGTGCCAGCAGCCCAGGGGGCGCGGGTTACGAGCAGTACTTC.

V is TRBV6-5 and J is TRBJ2-1, with 9 bases that match TRBD2. Trimming cost V 4 bases and J 6 bases; bases outside gene matches: 10. Germline V gives CDR1 MNHEY, CDR2 SVGAGI. The CDR3 has 16 residues. CDR3 nucleotide sequence: TGTGCCAGCAGTTCGGAGAGGCGGGGGGGCTTCAATGAGCAGTTCTTC. As protein: CASSSERRGGFNEQFF.

The chain recombines TRBV30 with TRBJ2-3, with 11 bases that match TRBD1. The CDR3 covers 16 residues. CDR1 is GTSNPN, CDR2 SVGIG, per germline (reference sequence). The junction had 9 bases not matched to a gene; V was cut back by 3 bases and J by 4 bases. As DNA, the CDR3 is TGTGCCTGGAGCGTCACCGGGACAGGGGGTTCAGATACGCAGTATTTT. Protein: CAWSVTGTGGSDTQYF. The full variable domain, in which reference TRBV30 and TRBJ2-3 provide the parts outside the CDR3, is SQTIHQWPATLVQPVGSPLSLECTVEGTSNPNLYWYRQAAGRGLQLLFYSVGIGQISSEVPQNLSASRPQDRQFILSSKKLLLSDSGFYLCAWSVTGTGGSDTQYFGPGTRLTVL.

V gene TRBV27 combines with J gene TRBJ2-7, with 9 bases identical to TRBD1. This CDR3 spans 15 amino acids. J gave up 6 bases and V 5 bases, and 11 bases lay outside the gene matches. In germline, CDR1 is MNHEY, CDR2 SMNVEV (reference sequence). DNA of the CDR3: TGTGCCAGCAGTCGCTCCGGGACAGGGTTCGTCGAGCAGTACTTC. Amino acid sequence: CASSRSGTGFVEQYF.

The V gene is TRBV9, the J gene TRBJ2-2, with 8 positions matching TRBD1. The junction had 13 bases not matched to a gene; V was cut back by 0 bases and J by 0 bases. The CDR3 is made up of 20 amino acids. The germline V gene has CDR1 SGDLS and CDR2 YYNGEE. The CDR3 sequence: CASSVGTGLFMNTNTGELFF. The CDR3 DNA reads TGTGCCAGCAGCGTAGGGACAGGGTTGTTCATGAACACGAACACCGGGGAGCTGTTTTTT.

The DNA of the CDR3 is TGTGCCAGTAGTATGGTCGGGCCAGGGTCTAACTATGGCTACACCTTC. It translates to CASSMVGPGSNYGYTF. The J gene is TRBJ1-2, the V gene TRBV19; D might be TRBD1 (5 bases). Germline V gene sequence: CDR1 LNHDA, CDR2 SQIVND (reference sequence). V shed 3 bases and J shed 0 bases, with 14 bases lying between them. This CDR3 is 16 amino acids long.